The 14 T cell receptor beta chains given below trace back to one sample, sequenced in a study of shared clonotypes between healthy human individuals. Data came from immunoSEQ multiplex PCR; TCRdb stores just in-frame clones and leaves some out. The sample has 1,500,000 or so clones; around 98.5% are singletons. What was sequenced was naive CD4+ T cells sorted from blood. Documented subset: CD45RA+ positively selected. The receptors were gathered from a man aged 25 to 40 in good health.

This chain connects TRBV27 to TRBJ2-7; TRBD2 matches 10 bases. CDR1 is MNHEY and CDR2 is SMNVEV in the germline V gene (reference sequence). After removal of 8 bases from V and 2 bases from J, the junction contained 15 bases not matched to a gene. The CDR3 loop spans 17 amino acids. The CDR3 DNA sequence: TGTGCCAGCGGGATAGGGAACTCGGGGACTAGCGCCTACGAGCAGTACTTC. This codes for CASGIGNSGTSAYEQYF.

This sequence joins TRBV6-1 and TRBJ2-1; TRBD1 might be the D (6 bases). Trimming took off 1 base at V and 8 bases at J, with 18 bases between the two ends. CDR3 length: 16 amino acids. Germline CDR1 reads MNHNS; CDR2 reads SASEGT. The CDR3: CASSEVRGTPLDEQFF. CDR3 coding DNA: TGTGCCAGCAGTGAAGTGAGGGGGACGCCGTTGGATGAGCAGTTCTTC.

The J gene is TRBJ2-2, the V gene TRBV20-1; D call uncertain. This CDR3 region has 11 residues. Looked up from germline, CDR1 is DFQATT and CDR2 is SNEGSKA (reference sequence). V lost 5 bases and J 10 bases, leaving 11 bases between the germline ends. In nucleotides, the CDR3 is TGCAGTGCTGGAAGACTCGAGGAGCTGTTTTTT. Its protein is CSAGRLEELFF.

This clone was seen more than once but under ten times. V usage is TRBV5-6 and J usage is TRBJ2-3; a possible D gene is TRBD1 (6 bases). This CDR3 comprises 15 residues. The V end was cut by 4 bases, the J end by 2 bases, with 14 bases between. Per germline, CDR1 SGHDT and CDR2 YYEEEE. In nucleotides, the CDR3 is TGTGCCAGCAGCCTAGGACAGCTAGTCACAGATACGCAGTATTTT. This encodes CASSLGQLVTDTQYF. The full variable domain, completed using reference TRBV5-6 and TRBJ2-3, is DAGVTQSPTHLIKTRGQQVTLRCSPKSGHDTVSWYQQALGQGPQFIFQYYEEEERQRGNFPDRFSGHQFPNYSSELNVNALLLGDSALYLCASSLGQLVTDTQYFGPGTRLTVL.

This clone is a singleton in its sample. V and J are TRBV7-7 and TRBJ2-7, with TRBD2 identical over 16 bases. Trimming cost V 5 bases and J 6 bases; bases outside gene matches: 10. This CDR3 region has 17 residues. Germline loops: CDR1 SSHAT, CDR2 FNYEAQ (reference sequence). The CDR3 reads CASSQTGTSGRASEQYF. The CDR3 nucleotides read TGTGCCAGCAGCCAGACCGGGACTAGCGGGAGGGCCTCCGAGCAGTACTTC.

The chain is built from TRBV5-1 and TRBJ1-2; D remains unclear. The CDR3 sequence is 13 residues long. Trimming removed 2 bases from V and 1 base from J, with 6 bases in between. CDR1 is SGHRS and CDR2 is YFSETQ in the germline V gene. CDR3: CASSFDINYGYTF. The CDR3 nucleotides are TGCGCCAGCAGCTTTGACATTAACTATGGCTACACCTTC.

The chain carries TRBV18 and TRBJ2-7, with TRBD2 matching over 8 bases. Germline-derived CDR1 and CDR2 are KGHSH and LQKENI. CDR3 size: 17 residues. V lost 1 base to trimming and J lost 2 bases; unmatched junction nucleotides: 10. CDR3 protein: CASSPRSVSSGTYEQYF. DNA of the CDR3: TGTGCCAGCTCACCACGTTCAGTTAGTAGCGGGACCTACGAGCAGTACTTC.

The chain employs TRBV7-8 and TRBJ2-1; possible D gene TRBD2, 6 bases. Trimming removed 1 base at V and 5 bases at J, with 15 bases between. The CDR3 sequence is 16 residues long. Germline CDR1 reads SGHVS; CDR2 reads FQNEAQ. The CDR3 nucleotides read TGTGCCAGCAGCTTAGTAAGGGCGGGAATCCACAATGAGCAGTTCTTC. Residues: CASSLVRAGIHNEQFF.

V and J are TRBV10-3 and TRBJ1-5, with 7 positions matching TRBD1. Germline loops: CDR1 ENHRY, CDR2 SYGVKD. V dropped 10 bases and J dropped 5; count of bases not matched to a gene: 17. This CDR3 contains 16 residues. The CDR3 is CATSNVETGPYQPQHF. In DNA, the CDR3 is TGTGCCACCTCGAACGTAGAGACAGGGCCATATCAGCCCCAGCATTTT.

This clone appeared once. The chain recombines TRBV5-1 with TRBJ2-7; D not certain. CDR3 length equals 14 residues. The germline CDR1 and CDR2 sequences are SGHRS and YFSETQ. V was shortened by 2 bases and J by 3 bases, with 12 bases between the two germline ends. As DNA, the CDR3 is TGCGCCAGCAGCTTAAGACCCGGCGGCTACGAGCAGTACTTC. Translating gives CASSLRPGGYEQYF.

The genes are TRBV9 and TRBJ1-1; D unclear. The CDR3 loop spans 14 amino acids. The germline V gene encodes CDR1 SGDLS and CDR2 YYNGEE. Between the trimmed V and J ends, which lost 4 bases and 0 bases, there was a span of 10 bases. The CDR3 reads CASSPRAMNTEAFF. In DNA form, the CDR3 reads TGTGCCAGCAGCCCACGGGCCATGAACACTGAAGCTTTCTTT.

This clone was observed a single time. This sequence joins TRBV7-7 and TRBJ1-1; D gene unclear. CDR3 length: 13 residues. CDR1 and CDR2 (germline): SSHAT, FNYEAQ (reference sequence). Trimming cost V 5 bases and J 1 base, with 8 bases left between them. As DNA, the CDR3 is TGTGCCAGCAGCCGTGACACGAACACTGAAGCTTTCTTT. Protein sequence: CASSRDTNTEAFF.

This chain links TRBV5-4 with TRBJ2-3, with 10 positions matching TRBD2. CDR3 length: 15 residues. The junction had 7 bases not matched to a gene; V was cut back by 3 bases and J by 6 bases. Germline V gives CDR1 SGHNT, CDR2 YYREEE (reference sequence). The CDR3: CASSSKKREGDTQYF. DNA of the CDR3: TGTGCCAGCAGCTCTAAGAAGCGGGAGGGCGATACGCAGTATTTT.

The chain links TRBV7-6 to TRBJ2-1, with 11 bases aligning to TRBD2. CDR1 is SGHVS and CDR2 is FNYEAQ in the germline V gene. The V and J ends lost 4 bases and 9 bases, in that order; junction bases with no gene match: 5. There are 14 residues in the CDR3. CDR3 sequence reads: CASSSLAGEGEQFF. Written as DNA, the CDR3 is TGTGCCAGCAGCTCACTAGCGGGAGAAGGTGAGCAGTTCTTC.